This passage covers 17 T cell receptor beta chains from one sample sequenced in a study of shared clonotypes between healthy human individuals. Libraries were prepared by immunoSEQ multiplex PCR; TCRdb keeps only in-frame clonotypes and omits some of them. The sample has about 490,000 clones; around 80% are singletons. The sequenced sample consisted of PBMCs. The source of these receptors is a woman in her 40s in good health. Some clones in this sample may be carry-over from other donors' samples.

The rearrangement uses TRBV21-1 and TRBJ1-5; the D call in the table, TRBD1, was not verified against the DNA. TRBV21-1 is a recognized pseudogene. The CDR3 spans 18 residues. In DNA, the CDR3 is TGTGCCAGCAGCATCCTGGACAGGGGGGGATCGCGCAATCAGCCCCAGCATTTT. Protein sequence: CASSILDRGGSRNQPQHF.

This clone turned up a few times. The genes are TRBV21-1 and TRBJ2-1; TRBD1, the D gene given by the table, was not confirmed from the DNA. TRBV21-1 is a pseudogene locus. The CDR3 extends over 16 amino acids. The DNA for the CDR3 is TGTGCCAGCAGCAAACCTGGACAGGGGGTCAAGAATGAGCAGTTCTTC. Translation: CASSKPGQGVKNEQFF.

The V gene is TRBV4-1, the J gene TRBJ2-1; 8 bases align to TRBD1. The CDR3 extends over 15 amino acids. V dropped 3 bases and J dropped 4; count of bases not matched to a gene: 5. Germline V CDR1 and CDR2: MGHRA, YSYEKL. For the CDR3, the DNA is TGCGCCAGCAGCCAGGGGGACAGGTTATACAATGAGCAGTTCTTC. It specifies CASSQGDRLYNEQFF.

This clone was seen a handful of times. The rearrangement uses TRBV30 and TRBJ2-5, with D unclear. Judging by the DNA end, TRBJ2-7 fits better; the J call may be wrong. The CDR3 has 13 amino acids. Germline CDR1 reads GTSNPN; CDR2 reads SVGIG (reference sequence). The CDR3 loop reads CAWSVPPRPEQYF. The CDR3 bases are TGTGCCTGGAGTGTACCCCCACGTCCCGAGCAGTACTTC.

The gene calls are TRBV9 and TRBJ2-3; 10 bases fit TRBD2. The V segment lost 0 bases and the J segment 1 base; nucleotides outside the gene matches: 2. The CDR3 has 16 residues. Germline V gene lookup returns CDR1 SGDLS and CDR2 YYNGEE. The CDR3 sequence is CASSVVGTSGTDTQYF. CDR3 bases: TGTGCCAGCAGCGTAGTAGGGACTAGCGGCACAGATACGCAGTATTTT.

The chain joins TRBV29-1 to TRBJ2-6; D remains unclear. Trimming shortened V by 2 bases and J by 2 bases, and 7 bases separated the two germline ends. The CDR3 is 14 residues long. Germline assignment: CDR1 SQVTM and CDR2 ANQGSEA. The CDR3 protein is CSVESPTGANVLTF. Written as DNA, the CDR3 is TGCAGCGTTGAATCTCCGACTGGGGCCAACGTCCTGACTTTC. Drawing the rest from reference TRBV29-1 and TRBJ2-6, the complete variable domain is SAVISQKPSRDICQRGTSLTIQCQVDSQVTMMFWYRQQPGQSLTLIATANQGSEATYESGFVIDKFPISRPNLTFSTLTVSNMSPEDSSIYLCSVESPTGANVLTFGAGSRLTVL.

The J gene is TRBJ2-7, the V gene TRBV25-1; D not resolved. Germline CDR1 reads MGHDK; CDR2 reads SYGVNS. This CDR3 has 13 residues. V dropped 0 bases and J dropped 7 bases, with 10 bases sitting between them. DNA of the CDR3: TGTGCCAGCAGTGAATATTCCAGTGGGGAGCAGTACTTC. Protein sequence: CASSEYSSGEQYF.

This clone was detected only a few times. The V and J genes are TRBV28 and TRBJ1-1; TRBD1 is a possible D gene (5 bases). This CDR3 is built from 13 residues. Trimming took 5 bases from V and 4 from J, leaving 11 bases between them. Germline V gene data show CDR1 as MDHEN and CDR2 as SYDVKM. Here the CDR3 reads CASSEAGITEAFF. CDR3 DNA: TGTGCCAGCAGTGAGGCAGGGATCACTGAAGCTTTCTTT.

This clone was detected once. Other DNA sequences of this sample code for an identical CDR3. The genes are TRBV30 and TRBJ1-3; D may be TRBD1 (5 bases). CDR1 GTSNPN and CDR2 SVGIG come from the germline V gene (reference sequence). The V gene lost 0 bases and the J gene lost 0 bases, with 6 bases spanning the gap. The length of the CDR3 is 14 residues. The CDR3 region is CAWSVGGSGNTIYF. In DNA, the CDR3 is TGTGCCTGGAGTGTCGGGGGCTCTGGAAACACCATATATTTT.

V gene TRBV6-1 combines with J gene TRBJ2-1; 7 nucleotides align to TRBD2. CDR3 length equals 13 residues. V lost 4 bases, J lost 5 bases, and 2 bases stayed unmatched. Germline CDR1 MNHNS, CDR2 SASEGT. The CDR3, as DNA: TGTGCCAGCAGTGCAAGCGGGGACAATGAGCAGTTCTTC. This codes for CASSASGDNEQFF.

A note on this clone: A read error may explain this, as a much larger clone is one base away. This chain uses TRBV28 with TRBJ2-3, with D perhaps assigned TRBD1 or TRBD2 (5 bases each). V was trimmed by 7 bases and J by 4 bases, leaving 15 bases between them. The CDR3 loop spans 14 amino acids. Germline lookup yields CDR1 MDHEN and CDR2 SYDVKM. The DNA of the CDR3 is TGTGCCAGCAAGCAGGGTCGGGATCCAGATACGCAGTATTTT. As protein: CASKQGRDPDTQYF.

This clone came up a few times. This chain joins TRBV11-3 and TRBJ2-2; 7 bases are shared with TRBD1. With 4 bases clipped from V and 5 bases from J, the junction kept 7 bases outside the gene matches. In germline, CDR1 is SGHNT, CDR2 YENEEA. The CDR3 is 15 residues long. Here the CDR3 DNA reads TGTGCCAGCAGCTCACAACAGGGGTTTACCGGGGAGCTGTTTTTT. Residues: CASSSQQGFTGELFF.

The chain is built from TRBV5-1 and TRBJ1-1, with D maybe TRBD1 (6 bases). From germline, CDR1 is SGHRS and CDR2 YFSETQ. This CDR3 has 15 residues. V lost 0 bases to trimming and J lost 6 bases, with 15 bases between them. As DNA, the CDR3 is TGCGCCAGCAGCTTGGCCGGGGGGCTACCGGCTGAAGCTTTCTTT. It specifies CASSLAGGLPAEAFF.

The chain joins TRBV10-2 to TRBJ2-2, with unresolved D. This CDR3 contains 13 residues. Germline V gives CDR1 WSHSY, CDR2 SAAADI. V lost 10 bases and J 6 bases, leaving 15 bases between the germline ends. CDR3 DNA sequence: TGCGCCACCCATACGGAAGGACCCGGGGAGCTGTTTTTT. Its protein is CATHTEGPGELFF.

The chain uses TRBV27 and TRBJ1-1; perhaps TRBD1 as D (5 bases). V lost 8 bases and J 0 bases, leaving 22 bases between the germline ends. The CDR3 extends over 17 amino acids. Germline values: CDR1 MNHEY, CDR2 SMNVEV (reference sequence). The CDR3 spells CASVPRTGASLNTEAFF. The CDR3, as DNA: TGTGCCAGCGTTCCGCGAACAGGAGCCTCCTTGAACACTGAAGCTTTCTTT.

In regard to this clone: One end of the junction is discordant with germline, which a read error may explain. The sample contains more than one DNA sequence encoding this CDR3. The rearrangement joins TRBV7-7 to TRBJ2-5, with 10 bases identical to TRBD1. Germline CDR1 is SSHAT and CDR2 is FNYEAQ (reference sequence). The length of the CDR3 is 14 residues. DNA for the CDR3: TGTGCTAGCAGCTCGGGGACAGGGGTGGAGACCCAGTACTTC. It yields the protein CASSSGTGVETQYF.

The CDR3 coding sequence is TGTGCCAGCTCACTCCCGGGACAGGGAGTAGGTGAGCAGTTCTTC. Protein: CASSLPGQGVGEQFF. The chain carries TRBV18 and TRBJ2-1; 9 bases are a match to TRBD1. J was trimmed by 9 bases and V by 4 bases; bases with no gene match: 10. The CDR3 runs to 15 residues. Germline V CDR1 and CDR2: KGHSH, LQKENI.